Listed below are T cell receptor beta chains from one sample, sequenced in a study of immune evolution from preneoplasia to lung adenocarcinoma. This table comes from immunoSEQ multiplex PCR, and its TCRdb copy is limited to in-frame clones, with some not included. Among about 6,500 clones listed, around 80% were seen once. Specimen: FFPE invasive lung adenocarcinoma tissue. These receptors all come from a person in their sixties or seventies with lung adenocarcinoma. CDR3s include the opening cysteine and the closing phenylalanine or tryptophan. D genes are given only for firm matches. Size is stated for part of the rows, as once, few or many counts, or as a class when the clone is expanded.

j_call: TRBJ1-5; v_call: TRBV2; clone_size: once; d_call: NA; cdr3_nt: TGTGCCAGCAGTGAACGTGTTCAGCCCCAGCATTTT; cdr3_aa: CASSERVQPQHF
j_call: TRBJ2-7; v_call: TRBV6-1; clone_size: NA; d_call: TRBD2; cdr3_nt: TGTGCCAGCAGCGGACTAGCGGGACCATCCTACGAGCAGTACTTC; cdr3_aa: CASSGLAGPSYEQYF
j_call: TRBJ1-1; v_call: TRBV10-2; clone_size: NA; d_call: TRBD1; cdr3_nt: TGCGCCAGCACCCACACCGGGACAGGGGCTTTCTTT; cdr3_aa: CASTHTGTGAFF
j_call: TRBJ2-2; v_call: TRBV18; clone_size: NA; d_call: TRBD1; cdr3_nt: TGTGCCAGCTCACTCCAGGGGGCCGGGGAGCTGTTTTTT; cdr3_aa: CASSLQGAGELFF
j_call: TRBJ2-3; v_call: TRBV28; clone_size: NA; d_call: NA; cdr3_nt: TGTGCCAGCAGTGGGACTACAGATACGCAGTATTTT; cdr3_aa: CASSGTTDTQYF
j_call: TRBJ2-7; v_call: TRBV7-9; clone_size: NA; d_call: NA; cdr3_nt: TGTGCCAGCAGCTTAGGGGAGAACCTCGAATTCTACGAGCAGTACTTC; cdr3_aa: CASSLGENLEFYEQYF
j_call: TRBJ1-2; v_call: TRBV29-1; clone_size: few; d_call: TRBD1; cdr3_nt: TGCAGCGTAGGGACAGTCTACGGCTACACCTTC; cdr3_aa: CSVGTVYGYTF
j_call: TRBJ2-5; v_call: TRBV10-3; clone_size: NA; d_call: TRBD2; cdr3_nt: TGTGCCAGGACACTAGCGGGAGGCTCCCAAGAAACCCAGTACTTC; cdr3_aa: CARTLAGGSQETQYF
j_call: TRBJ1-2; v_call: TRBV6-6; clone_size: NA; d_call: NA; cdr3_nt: TGTGCCAGCAGACGTACGGGGGCGGACTATGGCTACACCTTC; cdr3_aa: CASRRTGADYGYTF
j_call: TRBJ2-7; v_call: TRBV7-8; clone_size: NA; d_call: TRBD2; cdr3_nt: TGTGCCAGCAGCTTAGCTTTTCATGGACTAGCGGGAGACTACGAGCAGTACTTC; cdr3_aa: CASSLAFHGLAGDYEQYF
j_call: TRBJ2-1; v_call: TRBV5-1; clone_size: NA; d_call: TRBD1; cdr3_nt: TGCGCCAGCAGCGTACAGGGGAACGAGCAGTTCTTC; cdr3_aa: CASSVQGNEQFF
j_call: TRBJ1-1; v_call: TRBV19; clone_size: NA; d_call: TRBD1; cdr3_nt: TGTGCCAGTAGCTGGACAGGGACTGAAGCTTTCTTT; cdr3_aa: CASSWTGTEAFF
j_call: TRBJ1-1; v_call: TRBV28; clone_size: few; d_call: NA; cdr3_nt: TGTGCCAGCTTACTACGGACGGGAATCACTGAAGCTTTCTTT; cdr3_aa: CASLLRTGITEAFF
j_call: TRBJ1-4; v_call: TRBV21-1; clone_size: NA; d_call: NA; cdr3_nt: TGTGCCAGCAGCGCTCGACCGGGGGGCATTTTT; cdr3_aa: CASSARPGGIF
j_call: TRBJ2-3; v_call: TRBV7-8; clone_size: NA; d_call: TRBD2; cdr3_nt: TGTGCCAGCAGCTTAGTAATGGGGGGGAGCACAGATACGCAGTATTTT; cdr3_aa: CASSLVMGGSTDTQYF
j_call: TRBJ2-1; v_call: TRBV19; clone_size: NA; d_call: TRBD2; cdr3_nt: TGTGCCAGTAGTACCTCACTAGCGGCTAATGAGCAGTTCTTC; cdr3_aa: CASSTSLAANEQFF
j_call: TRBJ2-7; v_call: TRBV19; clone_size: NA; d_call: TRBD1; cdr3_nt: TGTGCCAGTAGCAACGACAGGGCCGAGCAGTACTTC; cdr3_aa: CASSNDRAEQYF
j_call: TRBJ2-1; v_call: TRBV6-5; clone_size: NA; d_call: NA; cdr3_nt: TGTGCCAGCAGTTACTGGCTGAGCTCCTACAATGAGCAGTTCTTC; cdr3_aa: CASSYWLSSYNEQFF
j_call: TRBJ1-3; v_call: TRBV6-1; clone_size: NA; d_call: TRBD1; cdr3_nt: TGTGCCAGCAGAGGACAGGCCCTCTCTGGAAACACCATATATTTT; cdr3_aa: CASRGQALSGNTIYF
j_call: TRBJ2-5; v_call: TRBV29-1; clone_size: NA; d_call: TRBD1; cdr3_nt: TGCAGCGTTTCCCGACAGGGCTCCCGCCGGGAGACCCAGTACTTC; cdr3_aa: CSVSRQGSRRETQYF
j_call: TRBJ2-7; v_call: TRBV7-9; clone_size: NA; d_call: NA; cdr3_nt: TGTGCCAGCAGACAGGGTTCCTACGAGCAGTACTTC; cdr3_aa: CASRQGSYEQYF
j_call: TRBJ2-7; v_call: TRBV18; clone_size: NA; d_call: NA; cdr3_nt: TGTGCCAGCTCAAGCGGGGGACAGCGCGAGCAGTACTTC; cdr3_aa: CASSSGGQREQYF
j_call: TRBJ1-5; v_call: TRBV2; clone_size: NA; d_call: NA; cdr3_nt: TGTGCCAGCAGTGGGGACACGAATCAGCCCCAGCATTTT; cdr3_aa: CASSGDTNQPQHF
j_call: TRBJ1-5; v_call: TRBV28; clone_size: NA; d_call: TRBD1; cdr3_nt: TGTGCCAGCAGTCCAGCAAGACAGGGTCGGGGACCCCAGCATTTT; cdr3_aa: CASSPARQGRGPQHF
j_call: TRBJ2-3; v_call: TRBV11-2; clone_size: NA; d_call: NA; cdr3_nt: TGTGCCAGCAGGGCCTGGGGTGGGTCAGATACGCAGTATTTT; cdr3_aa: CASRAWGGSDTQYF
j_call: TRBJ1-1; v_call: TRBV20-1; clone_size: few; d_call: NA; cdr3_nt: TGCAGTGCTAGGCTGGGGATTAAAGCTTTCTTT; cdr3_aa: CSARLGIKAFF
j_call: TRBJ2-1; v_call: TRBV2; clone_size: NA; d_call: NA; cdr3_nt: TGTGCCAGCATGAATCCGGGGGAAAGCTCCCAGTTCTTC; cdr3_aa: CASMNPGESSQFF
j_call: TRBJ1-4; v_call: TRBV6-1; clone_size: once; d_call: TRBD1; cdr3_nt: TGTGCCAGCAGTGAAAACAGGGGGGGAAATGAAAAACTGTTTTTT; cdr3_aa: CASSENRGGNEKLFF
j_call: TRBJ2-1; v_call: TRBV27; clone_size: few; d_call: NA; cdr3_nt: TGTGCCAGCAGTGGCGGGGCGGGACCTAGCTCCTACAATGAGCAGTTCTTC; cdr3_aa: CASSGGAGPSSYNEQFF
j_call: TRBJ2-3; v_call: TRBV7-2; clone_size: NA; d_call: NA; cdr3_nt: TGTGCCAGCAGCTTAGATGGAAACACAGATACGCAGTATTTT; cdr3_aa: CASSLDGNTDTQYF
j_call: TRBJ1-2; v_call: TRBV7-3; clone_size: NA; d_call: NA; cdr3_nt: TGTGCCAGCAGCCTGGACAATAGCTATGGCTACACCTTC; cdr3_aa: CASSLDNSYGYTF
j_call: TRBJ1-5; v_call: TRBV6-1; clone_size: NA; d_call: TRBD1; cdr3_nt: TGTGCCAGCAGTGAAGTTTGGACAGGCTATCCAAAAGCCAATCAGCCCCAGCATTTT; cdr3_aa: CASSEVWTGYPKANQPQHF
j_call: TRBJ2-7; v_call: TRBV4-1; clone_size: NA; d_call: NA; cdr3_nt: TGCGCCAGCAGCCAAGATAATCAGGGAAACTACGAGCAGTACTTC; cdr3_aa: CASSQDNQGNYEQYF
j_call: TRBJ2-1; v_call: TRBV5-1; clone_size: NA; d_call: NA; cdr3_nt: TGCGCCAGCAGCGCGGCCCCCGGGACTCGAACGAATGAGCAGTTCTTC; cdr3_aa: CASSAAPGTRTNEQFF
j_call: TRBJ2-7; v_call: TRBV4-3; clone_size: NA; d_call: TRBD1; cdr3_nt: TGCGCCAGCAGCCAAGGAAGCGGACAGGGGGAGTCCGAGCAGTACTTC; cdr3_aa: CASSQGSGQGESEQYF
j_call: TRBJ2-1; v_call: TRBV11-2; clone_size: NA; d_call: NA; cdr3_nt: TGTGCCAGCAGTTTTCCTGCGGGCAATGAGCAGTTCTTC; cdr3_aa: CASSFPAGNEQFF
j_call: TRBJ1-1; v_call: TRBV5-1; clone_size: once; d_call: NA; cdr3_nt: TGCGCCAGCAAAGAATTAACGGGGAACACTGAAGCTTTCTTT; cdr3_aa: CASKELTGNTEAFF
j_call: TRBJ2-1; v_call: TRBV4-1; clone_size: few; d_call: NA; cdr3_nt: TGCGCCAGCAGCCAAGGAGCCAGGGAGCAGTTCTTC; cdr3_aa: CASSQGAREQFF
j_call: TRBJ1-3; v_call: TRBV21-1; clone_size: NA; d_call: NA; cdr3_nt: TGTGCCAGCAGCAAAGCGGGACCCGGAAACACCATATATTTT; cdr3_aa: CASSKAGPGNTIYF
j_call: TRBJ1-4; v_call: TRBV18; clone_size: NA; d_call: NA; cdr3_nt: TGTGCCAGCTCACCGGAGTCAACTAATGAAAAACTGTTTTTT; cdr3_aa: CASSPESTNEKLFF
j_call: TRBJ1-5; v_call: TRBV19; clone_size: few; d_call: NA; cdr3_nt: TGTGCCAGTAGTATGCATGGGGAGAGCAATCAGCCCCAGCATTTT; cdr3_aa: CASSMHGESNQPQHF
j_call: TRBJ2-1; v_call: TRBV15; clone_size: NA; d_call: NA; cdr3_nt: TGTGCCACCAGCAGACGGGTGGGCAGACCCAATGAGCAGTTCTTC; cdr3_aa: CATSRRVGRPNEQFF
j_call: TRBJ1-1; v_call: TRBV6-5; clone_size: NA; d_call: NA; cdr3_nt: TGTGCCAGCAACCATCAGGGGACCACTGAAGCTTTCTTT; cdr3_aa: CASNHQGTTEAFF